The 15 T cell receptor beta chains below come from one sample, sequenced in a study of shared clonotypes between healthy human individuals. Libraries were prepared by immunoSEQ multiplex PCR; TCRdb keeps only in-frame clonotypes and omits some of them. The data show some 660,000 clones, with less than 80% seen just once and around 1.8% held by the top ten. Specimen: memory CD4+ T cells sorted from blood. Subset defined: CD45RA-negative fraction. The source is a woman in her 30s in good health.

This clone was recorded once. Other DNA sequences in this sample translate to the same CDR3. For the CDR3, the DNA is TGTGCCAGCAGCTCCGGACTAGCGGGGGTAAACACCGGGGAGCTGTTTTTT. It is translated as CASSSGLAGVNTGELFF. V is TRBV7-2 and J is TRBJ2-2; 13 nucleotides line up with TRBD2. The V gene end was trimmed by 4 bases and the J gene end by 2 bases; junction bases not matched to a gene: 4. This CDR3 comprises 17 residues. Germline CDR1 is SGHTA and CDR2 is FQGNSA.

The chain combines TRBV12-5 with TRBJ2-2; the D gene is possibly TRBD1 (6 bases). V was pared by 1 base and J by 7 bases, with 16 bases between. Germline values: CDR1 LGHNT, CDR2 FRNRAP. This CDR3 is 16 amino acids long. CDR3 in amino acids: CASGLADPTGYGELFF. CDR3 sequence (DNA): TGTGCTAGTGGTTTGGCCGACCCCACAGGGTACGGGGAGCTGTTTTTT. Filled out from reference TRBV12-5 and TRBJ2-2, the complete variable domain reads DARVTQTPRHKVTEMGQEVTMRCQPILGHNTVFWYRQTMMQGLELLAYFRNRAPLDDSGMPKDRFSAEMPDATLATLKIQPSEPRDSAVYFCASGLADPTGYGELFFGEGSRLTVL.

This chain links TRBV7-6 with TRBJ2-6, with D perhaps assigned TRBD1 or TRBD2 (5 bases each). Trimming removed 5 bases from V and 3 bases from J, with 11 bases in between. Per germline, CDR1 SGHVS and CDR2 FNYEAQ. This CDR3 is 15 amino acids long. Here the CDR3 reads CASSRDLSGANVLTF. CDR3 sequence (DNA): TGTGCCAGCAGCAGGGACCTAAGTGGGGCCAACGTCCTGACTTTC.

This clone was counted a few times. The chain joins TRBV5-6 to TRBJ1-2; 7 positions match TRBD1. CDR1 is SGHDT, CDR2 YYEEEE, per germline. This CDR3 is 15 amino acids long. Trimming at V came to 2 bases and at J to 1 base, leaving 5 bases not matched to a gene. Written as DNA, the CDR3 is TGTGCCAGCAGCTTACCGGGACAGCATAACTATGGCTACACCTTC. Its translation is CASSLPGQHNYGYTF.

Many counts were recorded for this clone. The CDR3 spells CASSSYMARVAGANVLTF. The CDR3 DNA reads TGTGCCAGCAGCTCCTACATGGCCCGCGTCGCTGGGGCCAACGTCCTGACTTTC. The chain couples TRBV5-4 to TRBJ2-6; D call uncertain. CDR1 SGHNT and CDR2 YYREEE come from the germline V gene (reference sequence). This CDR3 is built from 18 residues. Trimming took 3 bases from V and 2 from J, leaving 18 bases between them.

The V gene is TRBV29-1, the J gene TRBJ2-1, with D tentatively TRBD1 or TRBD2 (5 bases each). The CDR3 has 15 amino acids. V lost 7 bases to trimming and J lost 5 bases, with 21 bases between them. From germline, CDR1 is SQVTM and CDR2 ANQGSEA. The CDR3 DNA reads as TGCAGCGCCCCAAGGGGAGTATACGACCACAATGAGCAGTTCTTC. Amino acid sequence: CSAPRGVYDHNEQFF.

This sequence joins TRBV27 and TRBJ1-5, with 8 nucleotides matching TRBD1. Unmatched junction bases numbered 8, after V lost 6 bases and J lost 4 bases. Germline CDR1 reads MNHEY; CDR2 reads SMNVEV (reference sequence). The CDR3 is 15 residues long. The CDR3 DNA sequence: TGTGCCAGCAGGCCTCTGGACAGGGTAAATCAGCCCCAGCATTTT. It encodes CASRPLDRVNQPQHF.

This chain links TRBV10-2 with TRBJ2-1, with a weak D call TRBD1 (6 bases). Germline values: CDR1 WSHSY, CDR2 SAAADI. V lost 6 bases to trimming and J lost 2 bases, with 8 bases between them. This CDR3 is 13 amino acids long. This chain's CDR3 is CASRQGTYNEQFF. The CDR3 region has the DNA TGCGCCAGCAGGCAGGGGACCTACAATGAGCAGTTCTTC.

The rearrangement joins TRBV9 to TRBJ1-4; 7 bases agree with TRBD1. This CDR3 has 17 residues. The V and J ends lost 3 bases and 2 bases, in that order; junction bases with no gene match: 10. Germline V lookup: CDR1 SGDLS, CDR2 YYNGEE. This CDR3 reads CASSAEQGLATNEKLFF. CDR3 sequence (DNA): TGTGCCAGCAGCGCCGAACAGGGGCTGGCCACTAATGAAAAACTGTTTTTT. Full variable domain (missing parts from reference TRBV9 and TRBJ1-4): DSGVTQTPKHLITATGQRVTLRCSPRSGDLSVYWYQQSLDQGLQFLIQYYNGEERAKGNILERFSAQQFPDLHSELNLSSLELGDSALYFCASSAEQGLATNEKLFFGSGTQLSVL.

In DNA, the CDR3 is TGTGCCAGCAGCCCGACCCGAGTTAGCAATCAGCCCCAGCATTTT. Translating it yields CASSPTRVSNQPQHF. The rearrangement uses TRBV2 and TRBJ1-5; D ambiguous. This CDR3 comprises 15 residues. V was shortened by 6 bases and J by 0 bases, with 12 bases between the two germline ends. The germline V gene has CDR1 SNHLY and CDR2 FYNNEI.

V usage is TRBV5-4 and J usage is TRBJ2-5, with 10 bases aligning to TRBD1. Germline V CDR1 and CDR2: SGHNT, YYREEE (reference sequence). V was clipped by 6 bases and J by 5 bases; unmatched bases: 13. The length of the CDR3 is 16 residues. Here the CDR3 reads CASKQGGQGRTETQYF. The CDR3, as DNA: TGTGCCAGCAAGCAGGGGGGACAGGGGCGGACGGAGACCCAGTACTTC.

The chain joins TRBV28 to TRBJ2-3; TRBD1 matches 10 bases. Germline loops: CDR1 MDHEN, CDR2 SYDVKM. The CDR3 runs 16 residues. J lost 6 bases, V lost 3 bases, and 9 bases had no gene match. DNA of the CDR3: TGTGCCAGCAGTTTGGGGACAGGGGTCTTTTCGGATACGCAGTATTTT. Its protein product is CASSLGTGVFSDTQYF.

The V and J genes are TRBV30 and TRBJ1-2, with unresolved D. Germline V gene sequence: CDR1 GTSNPN, CDR2 SVGIG (reference sequence). V gave up 1 base and J gave up 0 bases, with 6 bases separating them. CDR3 size: 13 residues. The CDR3 bases are TGTGCCTGGAGTGCAAGTACTAACTATGGCTACACCTTC. As protein: CAWSASTNYGYTF.

The chain links TRBV4-2 to TRBJ2-1; TRBD1 agrees at 9 bases. The CDR3 is 15 amino acids. Germline CDR1 is LGHNA and CDR2 is YNFKEQ. Trimming removed 4 bases from V and 6 bases from J; junction bases left unmatched: 7. The CDR3 nucleotides are TGTGCCAGCAGCCTAGGACAGGGGCCATCCAATGAGCAGTTCTTC. It encodes CASSLGQGPSNEQFF.

This clone has a handful of counts. The CDR3 loop is CAWSAGTSPYEQFF. The DNA of the CDR3 is TGTGCCTGGAGTGCCGGGACTAGCCCCTATGAGCAGTTCTTC. The genes are TRBV30 and TRBJ2-1; 9 bases align to TRBD2. Germline values: CDR1 GTSNPN, CDR2 SVGIG (reference sequence). V trimming: 1 base; J trimming: 8 bases; junction bases outside the gene matches: 6. This CDR3 region has 14 residues.